This T cell receptor (beta chain) was retrieved from a study of blood T cell repertoires in COVID-19. Study information: Sources were T cells, B-cell-depleted T cells, or PBMCs; the material itself was cDNA or gDNA.

Germline assignment: CDR1 WSHSY and CDR2 SAAADI. V lost 7 bases to trimming and J lost 7 bases, with 20 bases between them. The CDR3 extends over 16 amino acids. Using immunoSEQ multiplex PCR, the repertoire was profiled, and TCRdb retains in-frame clones only, with some absent. The sample holds under 300,000 clones; roughly 80% are singletons and the top ten take more than 8%. The material sequenced was peripheral blood. This sequence was found in a woman aged 45-65 years who had recovered from COVID-19. This rearrangement joins TRBV10-2 to TRBJ1-6; D gene ambiguous. This CDR3 reads CASKEADGRQNSPLHF. CDR3 in DNA: TGCGCCAGCAAGGAGGCGGATGGACGGCAAAATTCACCCCTCCACTTT.